A single sample gave rise to the 13 T cell receptor beta chains below, sequenced in a study of T cells in Graves' hyperthyroidism and ophthalmopathy. Regions amplified from RNA transcripts were the TCR beta CDR3 regions. HTBI primers were employed in a first-round RT-PCR of the TCR CDR3. A single record per CDR3 protein comes from TCRdb applying MiXCR to the multiplex PCR reads. The table shows approximately 600,000 distinct CDR3 sequences, with roughly 14% occurring only once. The sample consisted of blood. These receptors came from a woman in her 30s with Graves' hyperthyroidism that later progressed to Graves' ophthalmopathy.

The V gene is TRBV6-5, the J gene TRBJ2-2; D uncertain. The CDR3 sequence is 16 residues long. Between the trimmed V and J ends, which lost 7 bases and 1 base, there was a span of 16 bases. CDR1 is MNHEY, CDR2 SVGAGI, per germline. The CDR3 sequence is CASIPYGSGNTGELFF. Written as DNA, the CDR3 is TGTGCCAGCATCCCCTACGGCAGTGGGAACACCGGGGAGCTGTTTTTT.

This clonotype has a single count. The chain couples TRBV24-1 to TRBJ2-2; 8 positions agree with TRBD2. The J segment lost 5 bases and the V segment lost 3 bases, leaving 7 bases of the junction unmatched. The germline CDR1 and CDR2 sequences are KGHDR and SFDVKD. The CDR3 extends over 16 amino acids. The CDR3 DNA is TGTGCCACCAGTGATCCGAGCGGGAGTGGGACCGGGGAGCTGTTTTTT. Encoded protein: CATSDPSGSGTGELFF.

The J gene is TRBJ1-1, the V gene TRBV6-1; D gene unclear. CDR1 MNHNS and CDR2 SASEGT come from the germline V gene. The length of the CDR3 is 13 residues. V lost 7 bases and J 3 bases, leaving 12 bases between the germline ends. The CDR3 region is CASIGNGYTEAFF. CDR3 DNA: TGTGCCAGCATAGGGAATGGTTACACTGAAGCTTTCTTT.

This clonotype was seen many times. The chain uses TRBV5-1 and TRBJ2-7; unclear D gene. With 0 bases removed from V and 3 bases from J, the gap between germline ends came to 10 bases. CDR3 size: 14 residues. Germline CDR1 and CDR2: SGHRS and YFSETQ. This chain's CDR3 is CASSLATADYEQYF. DNA for the CDR3: TGCGCCAGCAGCTTGGCCACTGCCGACTACGAGCAGTACTTC.

The chain is built from TRBV5-1 and TRBJ2-3; D possibly corresponds to TRBD1 (5 bases). Trimming stripped 3 bases from V and 2 bases from J, with 16 bases between. CDR3 length: 16 residues. CDR1 is SGHRS and CDR2 is YFSETQ in the germline V gene. The CDR3, as DNA: TGCGCCAGCAGCTCCAGGGTGTACGAGATCACAGATACGCAGTATTTT. Its protein is CASSSRVYEITDTQYF. The full variable domain, its missing parts supplied by reference TRBV5-1 and TRBJ2-3, is KAGVTQTPRYLIKTRGQQVTLSCSPISGHRSVSWYQQTPGQGLQFLFEYFSETQRNKGNFPGRFSGRQFSNSRSEMNVSTLELGDSALYLCASSSRVYEITDTQYFGPGTRLTVL.

This clonotype has a count of ten or more. V and J are TRBV20-1 and TRBJ2-7; TRBD2 matches 8 bases. The CDR3 spans 15 residues. Germline CDR1 and CDR2: DFQATT and SNEGSKA (reference sequence). Trimming cost V 5 bases and J 3 bases; bases outside gene matches: 12. The CDR3 bases are TGCAGTGCTCAGAGGAGTAGGGCGGGAGGCTACGAGCAGTACTTC. It specifies CSAQRSRAGGYEQYF.

This clonotype was recorded at least ten times. One end of the junction varies from germline; a read error may be responsible. The genes are TRBV2 and TRBJ1-6; a possible D gene is TRBD1 (5 bases). The CDR3 length is 16 residues. The germline CDR1 and CDR2 sequences are SNHLY and FYNNEI. The CDR3 nucleotides read TGTGCCAGCAGCGGGACCTCGGGCTCCTATAGTTCACCCCTCCACTTT. This gives the protein CASSGTSGSYSSPLHF.

This sequence joins TRBV4-2 and TRBJ1-2, with TRBD1 identical over 11 bases. The germline V gene encodes CDR1 LGHNA and CDR2 YNFKEQ. This CDR3 is 16 amino acids long. After removal of 4 bases from V and 4 bases from J, the junction contained 8 bases not matched to a gene. CDR3 coding DNA: TGTGCCAGCAGCCCGGGACAGGGGGTGTCTGTCTATGGCTACACCTTC. This translates into CASSPGQGVSVYGYTF.

This clonotype was picked up many times. The chain carries TRBV24-1 and TRBJ2-5, with 8 bases matching TRBD1. The germline CDR1 and CDR2 sequences are KGHDR and SFDVKD. The ends lost 7 bases at V and 2 bases at J; junction bases unmatched: 8. The CDR3 has 15 residues. Here the CDR3 reads CATSPSGQGQETQYF. The CDR3 nucleotides read TGTGCCACCAGCCCATCCGGACAGGGACAAGAGACCCAGTACTTC.

This clonotype has at least ten counts. This chain uses TRBV15 with TRBJ1-2, with a tentative D call TRBD1 (6 bases). CDR1 is LNHNV and CDR2 is YYDKDF in the germline V gene (reference sequence). The CDR3 runs to 15 residues. V lost 0 bases and J 2 bases, leaving 10 bases between the germline ends. The CDR3 reads CATSREGANNYGYTF. In nucleotides, the CDR3 is TGTGCCACCAGCAGAGAGGGGGCAAACAACTATGGCTACACCTTC. The variable domain in full, with the rest retrieved from reference TRBV15 and TRBJ1-2, is DAMVIQNPRYQVTQFGKPVTLSCSQTLNHNVMYWYQQKSSQAPKLLFHYYDKDFNNEADTPDNFQSRRPNTSFCFLDIRSPGLGDTAMYLCATSREGANNYGYTFGSGTRLTVV.

This clonotype has a count of ten or more. The gene calls are TRBV6-5 and TRBJ2-1, with D hard to call. The CDR3 has 15 amino acids. The V end lost 0 bases, the J end lost 2 bases, and 8 bases lay between the germline ends. Germline CDR1 MNHEY, CDR2 SVGAGI. CDR3 amino acids: CASSYSAETYNEQFF. Here the CDR3 DNA reads TGTGCCAGCAGTTACTCAGCAGAGACCTACAATGAGCAGTTCTTC.

The sample holds a few counts of this clonotype. The rearrangement uses TRBV7-2 and TRBJ2-7, with 9 bases aligning to TRBD2. The V and J ends lost 0 bases and 2 bases, in that order; junction bases with no gene match: 5. The CDR3 covers 16 residues. CDR1 is SGHTA and CDR2 is FQGNSA in the germline V gene. This CDR3 is CASSLAGSGSPYEQYF. The DNA of the CDR3 is TGTGCCAGCAGCTTAGCCGGTAGCGGGAGCCCCTACGAGCAGTACTTC. Filled out from reference TRBV7-2 and TRBJ2-7, the complete variable domain reads GAGVSQSPSNKVTEKGKDVELRCDPISGHTALYWYRQSLGQGLEFLIYFQGNSAPDKSGLPSDRFSAERTGGSVSTLTIQRTQQEDSAVYLCASSLAGSGSPYEQYFGPGTRLTVT.

This clonotype was counted only a few times. The chain links TRBV18 to TRBJ2-1, with 7 positions matching TRBD2. V shed 0 bases and J 4 bases; nucleotides not matched to a gene: 6. Germline values: CDR1 KGHSH, CDR2 LQKENI. This CDR3 has 16 residues. The CDR3 region has the DNA TGTGCCAGCTCACCACCAGGGGAGGGTTATTACAATGAGCAGTTCTTC. This sequence encodes CASSPPGEGYYNEQFF.